The 13 T cell receptor beta chains in this list originate from one sample, sequenced in a study of T-cell memory formation after mild COVID-19. TCRdb processed the 5' RACE reads anew with MiXCR; each CDR3 protein has one entry. The data contain more than 250,000 distinct CDR3 sequences, under 20% of them singletons. Sample: PBMCs or a T cell subset sorted from them (not recorded which). Every receptor here comes from a man in his late teens or twenties who had mild COVID-19 (a few samples of this study predate the infection). Cell type and time point are not known.

This clonotype was recorded a few times. This chain uses TRBV14 with TRBJ2-3, with 7 positions matching TRBD2. This CDR3 is built from 15 residues. J was trimmed by 4 bases and V by 4 bases; bases with no gene match: 8. Germline V gene lookup returns CDR1 SGHDN and CDR2 FVKESK. The CDR3 loop reads CASSLGTTASDTQYF. Written as DNA, the CDR3 is TGTGCCAGCAGCCTAGGGACTACGGCGTCAGATACGCAGTATTTT. Filled out from reference TRBV14 and TRBJ2-3, the complete variable domain reads EAGVTQFPSHSVIEKGQTVTLRCDPISGHDNLYWYRRVMGKEIKFLLHFVKESKQDESGMPNNRFLAERTGGTYSTLKVQPAELEDSGVYFCASSLGTTASDTQYFGPGTRLTVL.

The rearrangement joins TRBV12-3 or TRBV12-4 to TRBJ1-5, with unresolved D. The V end lost 3 bases, the J end lost 7 bases, and 7 bases lay between the germline ends. CDR3 length equals 12 residues. CDR3 in DNA: TGTGCCAGCAGTTTTGGAGAACAGCCCCAGCATTTT. It encodes CASSFGEQPQHF.

The chain has TRBV9 and TRBJ2-3; 7 bases fit TRBD2. CDR3 length: 15 amino acids. V shed 0 bases and J 3 bases; nucleotides not matched to a gene: 4. Per the germline V gene, CDR1 is SGDLS and CDR2 is YYNGEE. The CDR3 spells CASSVDERDTDTQYF. The DNA for the CDR3 is TGTGCCAGCAGCGTAGATGAGCGGGATACAGATACGCAGTATTTT.

This clonotype has at least ten counts. The V call is TRBV2, the J call TRBJ2-1; perhaps TRBD1 as D (6 bases). The V end was cut by 0 bases, the J end by 10 bases, with 13 bases between. Germline lookup yields CDR1 SNHLY and CDR2 FYNNEI. The CDR3 extends over 14 amino acids. CDR3 sequence reads: CASSEADRPYEQFF. CDR3 sequence (DNA): TGTGCCAGCAGTGAAGCCGACAGGCCATACGAGCAGTTCTTC. The entire variable domain, with the rest obtained from reference TRBV2 and TRBJ2-1, is as follows: EPEVTQTPSHQVTQMGQEVILRCVPISNHLYFYWYRQILGQKVEFLVSFYNNEISEKSEIFDDQFSVERPDGSNFTLKIRSTKLEDSAMYFCASSEADRPYEQFFGPGTRLTVL.

This clonotype was counted many times. The chain uses TRBV6-2 or TRBV6-3 and TRBJ2-5, with D perhaps matching TRBD1 (6 bases). The germline V gene encodes CDR1 MNHEY and CDR2 SVGEGT. This CDR3 spans 14 amino acids. Deletions cut 5 bases from V and 5 bases from J, with 15 bases between. As DNA, the CDR3 is TGTGCCAGCAGTCCCGAAGGGGGTAGGGAGACCCAGTACTTC. This codes for CASSPEGGRETQYF.

This clonotype showed up many times. As DNA, the CDR3 is TGTGCCAGCACAAGGGACAGGGCTACAGATACGCAGTATTTT. Translating gives CASTRDRATDTQYF. The chain recombines TRBV25-1 with TRBJ2-3, with 9 bases that match TRBD1. This CDR3 region has 14 residues. Germline lookup yields CDR1 MGHDK and CDR2 SYGVNS. V lost 7 bases to trimming and J lost 3 bases; unmatched junction nucleotides: 5.

J is TRBJ2-1 and V is TRBV12-3 or TRBV12-4, with 7 bases identical to TRBD2. The CDR3 extends over 19 amino acids. The trim removed 6 bases at V and 5 bases at J, leaving 22 bases unmatched. CDR3: CASRPGEGRTGNRNNEQFF. CDR3 DNA sequence: TGTGCCAGCAGACCGGGGGAGGGGCGGACGGGGAACCGGAACAATGAGCAGTTCTTC.

The chain carries TRBV10-2 and TRBJ2-7, with D perhaps matching TRBD1 (6 bases). The CDR3 contains 13 residues. In germline, CDR1 is WSHSY, CDR2 SAAADI. The ends were cut back, 6 bases at V and 1 base at J, with 10 bases in the middle. The DNA of the CDR3 is TGCGCCAGCAGGCAGGGGAGATCCTACGAGCAGTACGTC. Translated: CASRQGRSYEQYV.

This clonotype was counted between two and nine times. The gene calls are TRBV2 and TRBJ1-1; D gene ambiguous. Trimming took 6 bases from V and 6 from J, leaving 23 bases between them. The CDR3 contains 16 residues. Germline CDR1 reads SNHLY; CDR2 reads FYNNEI. The CDR3 is CASRDTPAGRGAEAFF. DNA of the CDR3: TGTGCCAGCAGAGACACCCCGGCAGGCCGTGGGGCTGAAGCTTTCTTT.

V and J are TRBV12-3 or TRBV12-4 and TRBJ2-5; D is unresolved. The CDR3 has 13 residues. V lost 3 bases and J 3 bases, leaving 8 bases between the germline ends. In DNA, the CDR3 is TGTGCCAGCAGTTTTGGTTCTAAAGAGACCCAGTACTTC. Residues: CASSFGSKETQYF.

This clonotype was found many times. The rearrangement joins TRBV20-1 to TRBJ2-7, with unresolved D. Germline CDR1 and CDR2: DFQATT and SNEGSKA (reference sequence). The CDR3 is 13 amino acids. V was trimmed by 3 bases and J by 7 bases, leaving 16 bases between them. The DNA for the CDR3 is TGCAGTGCTAGTACTCCTACATGGCGAGAGCAGTACGTC. Translation gives CSASTPTWREQYV.

The sample holds a few counts of this clonotype. The chain combines TRBV25-1 with TRBJ2-1; D remains ambiguous. V shed 5 bases and J shed 0 bases, with 11 bases lying between them. This CDR3 spans 15 amino acids. The V gene's germline CDR1 is MGHDK and CDR2 SYGVNS. CDR3 DNA sequence: TGTGCCAGCAGTAAGAGCGCAGGCTCCTACAATGAGCAGTTCTTC. As protein: CASSKSAGSYNEQFF.

This clonotype turned up a few times. The chain recombines TRBV7-9 with TRBJ2-1; TRBD2 matches 8 bases. V gave up 7 bases and J gave up 15 bases; unmatched junction bases: 11. Per germline, CDR1 SEHNR and CDR2 FQNEAQ (reference sequence). This CDR3 is 12 amino acids long. CDR3 loop: CASIPSGGPLFF. In DNA form, the CDR3 reads TGTGCCAGCATCCCTTCGGGGGGGCCCCTGTTCTTC. The full variable domain, in which reference TRBV7-9 and TRBJ2-1 provide the parts outside the CDR3, is DTGVSQNPRHKITKRGQNVTFRCDPISEHNRLYWYRQTLGQGPEFLTYFQNEAQLEKSRLLSDRFSAERPKGSFSTLEIQRTEQGDSAMYLCASIPSGGPLFFGPGTRLTVL.